This TCR beta chain was sequenced for a study of Ad26.COV2.S vaccination and SARS-CoV-2 variants. Turning to the study itself: Into the muscle, Ad26.COV2.S was dosed once or twice, 56 days apart. Study conclusions and caveats: Researchers cautioned that TCR breadth and depth analyses may have underestimated total T cell responses.

Sequenced by immunoSEQ multiplex PCR; TCRdb stores in-frame clones only, minus some. In the table there are over 400,000 clones, 90% of which are singletons. With respect to this clone: Antigen: not known.

The CDR3 contains 11 residues. Trimming pared 4 bases from V and 7 bases from J, leaving 8 bases between. Per germline, CDR1 SEHNR and CDR2 FQNEAQ (reference sequence). Treatment here: some 20 received Ad26.COV2.S at low or high dose, single or two shots; a few received placebo; per-sample allocation not given. Specimen acquisition occurred on day 63 following the initial vaccine or placebo injection. The individual, an adult aged 18-55 years, was a donor in Boston. This sequence joins TRBV7-9 and TRBJ2-7; D possibly uses TRBD1 or TRBD2 (5 bases each). The sequencing used peripheral blood, collected in a trial of Ad26.COV2.S vaccine versus placebo. This receptor was obtained from a person between 18 and 65 years old who received the Ad26.COV2.S COVID-19 vaccine or a placebo. The DNA for the CDR3 is TGTGCCAGCAGCTCAGAGGGGGAGCAGTACTTC. It codes for CASSSEGEQYF.